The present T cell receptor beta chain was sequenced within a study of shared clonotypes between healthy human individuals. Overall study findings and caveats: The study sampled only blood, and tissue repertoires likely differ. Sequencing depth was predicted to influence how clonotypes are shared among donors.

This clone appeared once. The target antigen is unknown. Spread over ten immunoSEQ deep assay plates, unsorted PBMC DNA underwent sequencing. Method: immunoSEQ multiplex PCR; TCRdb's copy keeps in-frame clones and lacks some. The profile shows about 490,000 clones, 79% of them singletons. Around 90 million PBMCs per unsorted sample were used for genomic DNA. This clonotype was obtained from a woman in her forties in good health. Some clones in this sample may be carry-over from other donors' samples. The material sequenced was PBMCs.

CDR3 DNA sequence: TGTGCCACCAGCAGAGTTGGACAGGGTCAAGAGACCCAGTACTTC. It specifies CATSRVGQGQETQYF. The rearrangement links TRBV15 to TRBJ2-5; 8 nucleotides line up with TRBD1. Germline V gene data show CDR1 as LNHNV and CDR2 as YYDKDF (reference sequence). Trimming removed 1 base from V and 2 bases from J; junction bases left unmatched: 3. CDR3 length: 15 residues.